This T cell receptor (beta chain) derives from a study of response to subunit inactivated influenza vaccine. Germline assignment: CDR1 KGHDR and CDR2 SFDVKD. Germline trimming cut 1 base from V and 6 bases from J; bases unmatched to any gene: 2. There are 13 residues in the CDR3. TCRdb re-derived calls from the RT-PCR reads in MiXCR, one entry per CDR3 protein. The repertoire holds 650,000 to 800,000 distinct CDR3 sequences, with approximately 18% as singletons. This receptor was taken from a man in his fifties or sixties who received an inactivated influenza vaccine. The chain has TRBV24-1 and TRBJ2-7; TRBD2 matches 7 bases. The sequences come from PBMCs from blood, collected more than 4 days after vaccination. The CDR3 bases are TGTGCCACCAGTGATTTTAGGGAGGGCGAGCAGTACTTC. Amino acids: CATSDFREGEQYF.